What follows are 17 T cell receptor beta chains derived from one specimen sequenced in a study of STAT3 mutations in large granular lymphocyte leukemia. Study-level results: Every T-LGLL patient had at least one immunodominant TCRbeta clonotype.

Using immunoSEQ multiplex PCR, the repertoire was profiled, and TCRdb retains in-frame clones only, with some absent. This sample has roughly 3,200 clones, with about 70% found just once. The antigens for these receptors are not known. The specimen sequenced was peripheral blood mononuclear cells. Receptor source: a woman between 40 and 55 years old with T-cell large granular lymphocyte leukemia. Some clones in this sample may be carry-over from other donors' samples.

The rearrangement uses TRBV15 and TRBJ2-7; D is tentatively TRBD1 or TRBD2 (6 bases each). The V and J ends lost 8 bases and 6 bases respectively, with 20 bases between them. The CDR3 extends over 14 amino acids. Germline V gene data show CDR1 as LNHNV and CDR2 as YYDKDF (reference sequence). Here the CDR3 reads CATSLGGTLPEQYF. The CDR3 DNA reads as TGTGCCACCTCCCTAGGGGGGACTCTTCCCGAGCAGTACTTC.

The sample holds one count of this clone. The V call is TRBV9, the J call TRBJ1-1; weak D call: TRBD1 (5 bases). The CDR3 is 15 amino acids. V was trimmed by 4 bases and J by 0 bases, leaving 13 bases between them. Germline values: CDR1 SGDLS, CDR2 YYNGEE. CDR3 DNA: TGTGCCAGCAGCCCGGGGGGACGGGTGAACACTGAAGCTTTCTTT. Its translation: CASSPGGRVNTEAFF.

This clone was seen only a few times. The CDR3 here is CASSLPSSVPYGYTF. The CDR3 DNA reads as TGTGCCAGCAGCTTGCCTAGCAGCGTCCCCTATGGCTACACCTTC. The chain recombines TRBV7-2 with TRBJ1-2, with unresolved D. Germline CDR1 and CDR2: SGHTA and FQGNSA. This CDR3 contains 15 residues. The V gene lost 3 bases and the J gene lost 4 bases, with 15 bases spanning the gap.

V gene TRBV5-1 combines with J gene TRBJ2-1; 8 bases line up with TRBD2. There are 15 residues in the CDR3. The trim removed 5 bases at V and 2 bases at J, leaving 6 bases unmatched. Germline loops: CDR1 SGHRS, CDR2 YFSETQ. CDR3 loop: CASREGLGPYNEQFF. Here the CDR3 DNA reads TGCGCCAGCAGAGAGGGACTAGGGCCCTACAATGAGCAGTTCTTC.

The chain employs TRBV7-9 and TRBJ2-1, with TRBD1 as a possible D gene (7 bases). CDR1 and CDR2 from the germline V gene are SEHNR and FQNEAQ (reference sequence). V was pared by 2 bases and J by 10 bases, with 18 bases between. The CDR3 loop spans 15 amino acids. CDR3: CASSLWSGGLEEQFF. CDR3 DNA sequence: TGTGCCAGCAGCTTATGGTCAGGGGGGCTTGAGGAGCAGTTCTTC.

The CDR3 sequence is CAGLRDVNSPLHF. For the CDR3, the DNA is TGTGCCGGACTTCGGGACGTTAATTCACCCCTCCACTTT. The genes are TRBV2 and TRBJ1-6, with D possibly TRBD1 on 5 matching bases. V was clipped by 11 bases and J by 6 bases, with 14 bases between them. Germline CDR1 reads SNHLY; CDR2 reads FYNNEI. This CDR3 comprises 13 residues.

This clone came up a few times. The chain combines TRBV30 with TRBJ1-5; 7 nucleotides agree with TRBD1. J was trimmed by 7 bases and V by 3 bases; bases with no gene match: 9. The length of the CDR3 is 14 residues. Looked up from germline, CDR1 is GTSNPN and CDR2 is SVGIG (reference sequence). CDR3 protein: CAWRGAGGIQPQHF. CDR3 coding DNA: TGTGCCTGGAGGGGGGCAGGGGGTATACAGCCCCAGCATTTT.

The chain uses TRBV7-9 and TRBJ1-1, with D hard to call. The CDR3 has 12 residues. The germline CDR1 and CDR2 sequences are SEHNR and FQNEAQ (reference sequence). The V gene lost 5 bases and the J gene lost 0 bases, with 4 bases spanning the gap. The CDR3 sequence: CASSVMNTEAFF. CDR3 DNA sequence: TGTGCCAGCAGCGTAATGAACACTGAAGCTTTCTTT.

The CDR3 coding sequence is TGTGCCAGTAGTATCGTTTACCAGACAGGGGTCGCCGTGTATGCTGGCTACACCTTC. The encoded protein is CASSIVYQTGVAVYAGYTF. This sequence joins TRBV19 and TRBJ1-2; 8 positions agree with TRBD1. Trimming cost V 3 bases and J 7 bases; bases outside gene matches: 22. The CDR3 loop spans 19 amino acids. Germline V CDR1 and CDR2: LNHDA, SQIVND (reference sequence).

The CDR3 here is CASSQDSFSGANVLTF. In DNA, the CDR3 is TGCGCCAGCAGCCAAGACAGCTTCTCTGGGGCCAACGTCCTGACTTTC. The V and J genes are TRBV4-3 and TRBJ2-6; D not certain. This CDR3 has 16 residues. V lost 0 bases, J lost 0 bases, and 6 bases lay in between. The germline V gene encodes CDR1 LGHNA and CDR2 YSLEER.

The chain recombines TRBV7-9 with TRBJ2-3; 7 nucleotides match TRBD1. This CDR3 region has 15 residues. The V and J ends lost 4 bases and 5 bases, in that order; junction bases with no gene match: 9. Per the germline V gene, CDR1 is SEHNR and CDR2 is FQNEAQ (reference sequence). The CDR3 DNA reads TGTGCCAGCAGCTGGGGACAGTTAGGAGGAGATACGCAGTATTTT. The encoded protein is CASSWGQLGGDTQYF.

The chain's CDR3 is CASSPTFRDGQGAPYEQYF. The CDR3, as DNA: TGTGCCAGCTCACCCACATTTCGAGACGGCCAGGGGGCCCCCTACGAGCAGTACTTC. V is TRBV18 and J is TRBJ2-7; 8 nucleotides match TRBD1. CDR1 is KGHSH and CDR2 is LQKENI in the germline V gene. There are 19 residues in the CDR3. V lost 3 bases to trimming and J lost 2 bases; unmatched junction nucleotides: 18.

The chain is built from TRBV7-9 and TRBJ1-5; D gene uncertain. Trimming took 1 base from V and 0 from J, leaving 7 bases between them. Germline V lookup: CDR1 SEHNR, CDR2 FQNEAQ (reference sequence). The CDR3 contains 15 residues. The CDR3 DNA sequence: TGTGCCAGCAGCTTAGGACGGTATAGCAATCAGCCCCAGCATTTT. Protein product: CASSLGRYSNQPQHF.

This clone was detected only once. This chain links TRBV7-9 with TRBJ2-7, with 7 positions matching TRBD1. V was clipped by 3 bases and J by 2 bases; unmatched bases: 7. Looked up from germline, CDR1 is SEHNR and CDR2 is FQNEAQ (reference sequence). This CDR3 is 15 amino acids long. The DNA for the CDR3 is TGTGCCAGCAGCTTGGACAGGACCGATCCCTACGAGCAGTACTTC. Translating gives CASSLDRTDPYEQYF. Drawing the rest from reference TRBV7-9 and TRBJ2-7, the complete variable domain is DTGVSQNPRHKITKRGQNVTFRCDPISEHNRLYWYRQTLGQGPEFLTYFQNEAQLEKSRLLSDRFSAERPKGSFSTLEIQRTEQGDSAMYLCASSLDRTDPYEQYFGPGTRLTVT.

The chain recombines TRBV19 with TRBJ2-6; D unresolved. Trimming left V 3 bases short and J 0 bases short, with 6 bases between. Germline V gene lookup returns CDR1 LNHDA and CDR2 SQIVND (reference sequence). The CDR3 length is 15 residues. CDR3 protein: CASSILLSGANVLTF. CDR3 DNA sequence: TGTGCCAGTAGTATCCTCCTCTCTGGGGCCAACGTCCTGACTTTC. The complete variable domain, with remaining parts taken from reference TRBV19 and TRBJ2-6, reads DGGITQSPKYLFRKEGQNVTLSCEQNLNHDAMYWYRQDPGQGLRLIYYSQIVNDFQKGDIAEGYSVSREKKESFPLTVTSAQKNPTAFYLCASSILLSGANVLTFGAGSRLTVL.

The rearrangement uses TRBV7-9 and TRBJ1-2; 7 bases are a match to TRBD1. With V trimmed by 4 bases and J by 2 bases, 13 bases remained unmatched. This CDR3 is built from 17 residues. CDR1 SEHNR and CDR2 FQNEAQ come from the germline V gene (reference sequence). The CDR3 loop reads CASSSTGTVRGNYGYTF. DNA for the CDR3: TGTGCCAGCAGCTCTACCGGGACAGTGAGAGGGAACTATGGCTACACCTTC.

V and J are TRBV7-9 and TRBJ2-5; 9 nucleotides agree with TRBD1. Trimming at V came to 3 bases and at J to 1 base, leaving 3 bases not matched to a gene. The V gene's germline CDR1 is SEHNR and CDR2 FQNEAQ (reference sequence). The CDR3 consists of 15 residues. CDR3 in DNA: TGTGCCAGCAGCTTGGGGACAGGGCTCCAAGAGACCCAGTACTTC. This codes for CASSLGTGLQETQYF.